The 23 T cell receptor beta chains listed next were all sequenced from one sample in a study of tumor-infiltrating lymphocytes in primary liver carcinoma. The input was around 500 ng total RNA; TCR beta cDNA was made from it with a constant-region primer. Amplification in three nested multiplex PCR rounds with slightly modified ARM-PCR gave rise to TCR beta libraries. The first two PCR rounds used TRBV1-TRBV30 forward primers with a C-beta reverse primer, 10 cycles each. TCRdb fed the multiplex PCR reads into MiXCR, producing one record per CDR3 protein. The sample consists of 90,000 to 150,000 distinct CDR3 sequences, under 70% of them appearing once. For each extraction, RNA and DNA were obtained together from about 20-30 mg of unsorted bulk tissue. The sequenced material came from tumor-adjacent normal liver tissue. These receptors were collected from a woman aged 60-75 years with primary liver carcinoma and hepatitis B virus infection.

This clonotype was counted ten times or more. CDR3 protein: CASSLVGRVQETQYF. The CDR3 DNA reads as TGCGCCAGCAGCTTGGTGGGGCGGGTCCAAGAGACCCAGTACTTC. The J gene is TRBJ2-5, the V gene TRBV5-1; D is possibly TRBD1 or TRBD2 (5 bases each). V lost 0 bases and J lost 1, with 10 bases in between. Germline CDR1 reads SGHRS; CDR2 reads YFSETQ. This CDR3 region has 15 residues.

The V gene is TRBV7-2, the J gene TRBJ2-3, with D uncertain. There are 14 residues in the CDR3. V lost 2 bases to trimming and J lost 1 base, with 7 bases between them. Germline CDR1 is SGHTA and CDR2 is FQGNSA. CDR3 sequence: CASSLLTRTDTQYF. For the CDR3, the DNA is TGTGCCAGCAGCTTACTGACTCGCACAGATACGCAGTATTTT.

Points on this clonotype: A single base separates this from a much larger clone, so it may be a read error. The gene calls are TRBV7-8 and TRBJ2-7, with 7 bases that match TRBD2. Trimming at V came to 5 bases and at J to 2 bases, leaving 9 bases not matched to a gene. Germline assignment: CDR1 SGHVS and CDR2 FQNEAQ. The CDR3 extends over 15 amino acids. CDR3 DNA: TGTGCCAGCAGCCGAAGCGGGACGCAAACCTACGAGCAGTACTTC. Encoded protein: CASSRSGTQTYEQYF.

Remarks on this clonotype: At one boundary the junction diverges from the germline segment, which might be a read error. The chain links TRBV29-1 to TRBJ2-7, with D unclear. The CDR3 runs 13 residues. From germline, CDR1 is SQVTM and CDR2 ANQGSEA. CDR3 amino acids: CSVDTGRTYEQYF. As DNA, the CDR3 is TGCAGCGTTGATACTGGCCGGACCTATGAGCAGTACTTC.

Concerning this clonotype itself: The junction departs from the called germline gene at one end, perhaps through a read error. The rearrangement joins TRBV11-2 to TRBJ1-4; D is unresolved. CDR3 length: 15 amino acids. Germline V gives CDR1 SGHAT, CDR2 FQNNGV. CDR3 nucleotides: TGTGCTAGCAGTTTGACCGCCTTGGGTAATGAGAAACTGTTTTTT. This codes for CASSLTALGNEKLFF.

As for this clonotype: Because it lacks the conserved phenylalanine or tryptophan at the end, this CDR3 is likely a read error. V and J are TRBV11-2 and TRBJ2-7, with a weak D call TRBD1 (5 bases). The CDR3 extends over 15 amino acids. Deletions cut 9 bases from V and 7 bases from J, with 25 bases between. Germline assignment: CDR1 SGHAT and CDR2 FQNNGV. The CDR3 is CASTKVLGVSGEQYS. The CDR3 region has the DNA TGTGCCAGTACAAAGGTGTTAGGGGTATCTGGGGAGCAGTACTCC.

As for this clonotype: In this CDR3 the conserved last residue, phenylalanine or tryptophan, is missing, so a read error is likely. The chain uses TRBV7-9 and TRBJ1-4, with TRBD1 matching over 7 bases. This CDR3 is built from 18 residues. Trimming at V came to 2 bases and at J to 0 bases, leaving 9 bases not matched to a gene. Germline CDR1 and CDR2: SEHNR and FQNEAQ (reference sequence). CDR3 sequence (DNA): TGTGCCAGCAGCTTATCCGCGAGACAGGGAACAACTAATGAAAAACTGTTTTAT. Protein: CASSLSARQGTTNEKLFY.

Turning to this clonotype: One end of the junction is discordant with germline, which a read error may explain. The rearrangement joins TRBV4-1 to TRBJ2-7, with D tentatively TRBD1 (6 bases). The germline V gene has CDR1 MGHRA and CDR2 YSYEKL. This CDR3 spans 13 amino acids. CDR3 DNA sequence: TGCGCCAGCAGCCTGTCCAGGGGAGTCGAGCGGTATTTC. Translating it yields CASSLSRGVERYF.

The chain is built from TRBV12-3 or TRBV12-4 and TRBJ2-6; TRBD1 matches at 8 bases. The CDR3 is 15 residues long. V shed 7 bases, J shed 9 bases, and the junction held 11 bases outside the gene matches. CDR3 region: CASNRGQGGINVLTF. For the CDR3, the DNA is TGTGCCAGCAATCGAGGACAGGGTGGGATCAACGTCCTGACTTTC.

The chain combines TRBV4-2 with TRBJ2-1; 11 nucleotides agree with TRBD2. The CDR3 loop spans 16 amino acids. Germline lookup yields CDR1 LGHNA and CDR2 YNFKEQ. The CDR3 DNA reads as TGTGGCAGTAGCCACATAGCGGGAGGGGGCTACAATGAGCAGTTCTTC. It codes for CGSSHIAGGGYNEQFF.

A few counts support this clonotype. The chain links TRBV14 to TRBJ1-2; D is unresolved. CDR3 size: 14 residues. Germline loops: CDR1 SGHDN, CDR2 FVKESK. The V and J ends lost 7 bases and 9 bases respectively, with 21 bases between them. This chain's CDR3 is CASNRLGGARSYTF. The CDR3 coding sequence is TGTGCCAGCAACCGACTAGGTGGAGCTAGGAGCTACACCTTC.

Regarding this clonotype: It may be a read error: a sequence one base away is much more abundant. The chain links TRBV30 to TRBJ1-1; no reliable D call. This CDR3 comprises 16 residues. Trimming pared 0 bases from V and 4 bases from J, leaving 18 bases between. Germline V CDR1 and CDR2: GTSNPN, SVGIG (reference sequence). Here the CDR3 reads CAWSVMVSGLGTEAFF. In DNA, the CDR3 is TGTGCCTGGAGTGTAATGGTTTCGGGGTTGGGCACTGAAGCTTTCTTT.

This rearrangement joins TRBV12-3 or TRBV12-4 to TRBJ2-2, with D perhaps TRBD2 (5 bases). Trimming cost V 7 bases and J 6 bases, with 18 bases left between them. The CDR3 runs 15 residues. The CDR3 DNA reads TGTGCCAGCATTTTGAGGAGGCCAAACGCCGGGGAGCTGTTTTTT. Translation gives CASILRRPNAGELFF.

Comments on this clonotype: An end of the junction does not agree with germline; a read error may underlie this. The chain uses TRBV6-1 and TRBJ2-3; D uncertain. Germline V gene lookup returns CDR1 MNHNS and CDR2 SASEGT. This CDR3 region has 14 residues. CDR3 sequence reads: CASRDGGPIDTQYF. CDR3 nucleotide sequence: TGTGCCAGCAGAGATGGTGGCCCTATAGATACACAGTATTTT.

In regard to this clonotype: As the CDR3 is not closed by the conserved phenylalanine or tryptophan, this likely results from a read error. The DNA is left out, because the CDR3 cannot be placed on it with certainty; the CDR3 is given as TCRdb lists it. The genes are TRBV4-1 and TRBJ2-7. CDR1 and CDR2 from the germline V gene are MGHRA and YSYEKL. The CDR3 totals 15 residues, both ends included. CDR3: CASSQEPSVAYEQHI.

Regarding this clonotype: A much larger clone is a single base away; this may be a read error. CDR3 DNA sequence: TGCGCCAGCAGCCCTGGGACTAGCTTCTACGGGCAGTACTTC. Protein: CASSPGTSFYGQYF. This sequence joins TRBV5-1 and TRBJ2-7, with TRBD2 matching over 9 bases. The CDR3 runs to 14 residues. Germline V gene data show CDR1 as SGHRS and CDR2 as YFSETQ.

The chain is built from TRBV4-1 and TRBJ2-3; 7 positions agree with TRBD2. This CDR3 contains 15 residues. Per the germline V gene, CDR1 is MGHRA and CDR2 is YSYEKL. V was clipped by 4 bases and J by 1 base; unmatched bases: 5. CDR3 region: CASSPSGTRTDTQYF. The CDR3 coding sequence is TGCGCCAGCAGCCCCAGCGGGACTCGCACAGATACGCAGTATTTT.

About this clonotype itself: One junction end does not reproduce the germline sequence, and a read error may be involved. The V call is TRBV5-1, the J call TRBJ2-3; D might be TRBD2 (6 bases). The CDR3 runs to 15 residues. Germline V CDR1 and CDR2: SGHRS, YFSETQ. The CDR3 DNA reads TGTGCCAGCAGCCCATCAGGGACTAGCACAGATACGCAGTATTTT. Translation: CASSPSGTSTDTQYF.

This chain uses TRBV5-1 with TRBJ1-5, with TRBD1 matching over 7 bases. V shed 0 bases and J 5 bases; nucleotides not matched to a gene: 2. Germline CDR1 SGHRS, CDR2 YFSETQ. The CDR3 totals 14 residues. For the CDR3, the DNA is TGCGCCAGCAGCTTGGCCACAGGGGATCAGCCCCAGCATTTT. This sequence encodes CASSLATGDQPQHF.

For this clonotype: It is unclear where the CDR3 begins or ends on the DNA, so no DNA is shown, and the CDR3 is as TCRdb lists it. V is TRBV11-2 and J is TRBJ2-1. The CDR3 numbers 15 amino acids, ends counted. Germline CDR1 and CDR2: SGHAT and FQNNGV. CDR3 protein: CASSFGRGSYNELFF.

Note on this clonotype: Germline and junction disagree at one end, which may indicate a read error. The V call is TRBV11-3, the J call TRBJ2-2; TRBD2 agrees at 13 bases. This CDR3 is 15 amino acids long. CDR1 is SGHNT and CDR2 is YENEEA in the germline V gene. The CDR3 loop is CTSSPGTSGTGGLFF. Written as DNA, the CDR3 is TGTACCAGCAGCCCAGGGACTAGCGGGACCGGGGGGCTGTTTTTT.

Remarks on this clonotype: At one end, the junction sequence differs from germline, possibly due to a read error. The rearrangement uses TRBV6-6 and TRBJ2-7; 7 bases line up with TRBD1. This CDR3 has 13 residues. CDR1 and CDR2 from the germline V gene are MNHNY and SVGAGI (reference sequence). CDR3: CARSYGQVSAQYF. The CDR3 region has the DNA TGTGCCAGGAGTTACGGACAGGTCTCGGCGCAGTACTTC.

On this clonotype itself: At one end, the junction sequence differs from germline, possibly due to a read error. This sequence joins TRBV28 and TRBJ1-4, with a tentative D call TRBD1 (6 bases). This CDR3 region has 14 residues. Germline V gene sequence: CDR1 MDHEN, CDR2 SYDVKM. CDR3: CVSSLYRDWEKVFF. In DNA form, the CDR3 reads TGTGTCAGCAGTTTATACAGGGATTGGGAAAAAGTGTTTTTT.